The 20 T cell receptor beta chains in this list originate from one sample, sequenced in a study of T cells in Graves' hyperthyroidism and ophthalmopathy. It was RNA transcripts that yielded the amplified TCR beta CDR3 regions. Carried out on the TCR CDR3, a first-round RT-PCR used the HTBI primer set. TCRdb processed the multiplex PCR reads anew with MiXCR; each CDR3 protein has one entry. The sample shows roughly 300,000 distinct CDR3 sequences, about 25% of them seen only once. The sequenced sample consisted of blood. Source of these receptors: a man between 35 and 55 years old with Graves' hyperthyroidism that later progressed to Graves' ophthalmopathy.

In this sample, this clonotype turned up many times. The CDR3 DNA sequence: TGTGCCAGCAGCTTAGCACTAGCGGGACGTGAGACCCAGTACTTC. It yields the protein CASSLALAGRETQYF. The chain employs TRBV11-2 and TRBJ2-5, with 10 positions matching TRBD2. This CDR3 contains 15 residues. Trimming removed 1 base from V and 5 bases from J; junction bases left unmatched: 4. Germline-derived CDR1 and CDR2 are SGHAT and FQNNGV.

The sample holds many counts of this clonotype. This chain uses TRBV11-2 with TRBJ1-2; TRBD1 aligns across 8 bases. Trimming removed 5 bases from V and 1 base from J; junction bases left unmatched: 9. CDR3 length: 16 amino acids. Germline V gives CDR1 SGHAT, CDR2 FQNNGV. Here the CDR3 reads CASSDKGTGFNYGYTF. In nucleotides, the CDR3 is TGTGCCAGCAGCGACAAAGGGACAGGATTTAACTATGGCTACACCTTC. Looking up the rest from reference TRBV11-2 and TRBJ1-2 gives the full variable domain: EAGVAQSPRYKIIEKRQSVAFWCNPISGHATLYWYQQILGQGPKLLIQFQNNGVVDDSQLPKDRFSAERLKGVDSTLKIQPAKLEDSAVYLCASSDKGTGFNYGYTFGSGTRLTVV.

This clonotype has ten or more counts. The rearrangement links TRBV12-3 or TRBV12-4 to TRBJ2-6; no clear D. V lost 7 bases and J lost 0, with 7 bases in between. This CDR3 contains 14 residues. The CDR3 DNA is TGTGCCAGCACTCTGACCTCTGGGGCCAACGTCCTGACTTTC. It specifies CASTLTSGANVLTF.

The genes are TRBV6-1 and TRBJ1-5, with 9 bases matching TRBD1. The V gene's germline CDR1 is MNHNS and CDR2 SASEGT. The CDR3 is 15 amino acids. J gave up 1 base and V 3 bases, and 1 base lay outside the gene matches. The CDR3 protein is CASSEGQGSNQPQHF. The CDR3 DNA reads as TGTGCCAGCAGTGAGGGACAGGGCAGCAATCAGCCCCAGCATTTT.

The chain employs TRBV4-3 and TRBJ2-7; possibly TRBD1 for D (6 bases). The CDR3 sequence is 13 residues long. Germline values: CDR1 LGHNA, CDR2 YSLEER. V was trimmed by 0 bases and J by 9 bases, leaving 12 bases between them. The CDR3 protein is CASSQEARGRQYF. The CDR3 bases are TGCGCCAGCAGCCAAGAAGCCAGGGGAAGGCAGTACTTC.

Many counts were recorded for this clonotype. The J gene is TRBJ2-7, the V gene TRBV11-1; D is perhaps TRBD2 (6 bases). In germline, CDR1 is SGHAT, CDR2 FQDESV (reference sequence). This CDR3 spans 14 amino acids. Trimming cost V 0 bases and J 4 bases, with 10 bases left between them. The CDR3, as DNA: TGTGCCAGCAGCTTAGCGGGACTGAAGTACGAGCAGTACTTC. Translation gives CASSLAGLKYEQYF. The variable domain in full, completed from reference TRBV11-1 and TRBJ2-7, reads EAEVAQSPRYKITEKSQAVAFWCDPISGHATLYWYRQILGQGPELLVQFQDESVVDDSQLPKDRFSAERLKGVDSTLKIQPAELGDSAMYLCASSLAGLKYEQYFGPGTRLTVT.

Many counts were recorded for this clonotype. The V gene is TRBV2, the J gene TRBJ1-1, with D perhaps TRBD1 (6 bases). The ends were cut back, 6 bases at V and 12 bases at J, with 26 bases in the middle. The germline CDR1 and CDR2 sequences are SNHLY and FYNNEI. The CDR3 spans 15 residues. This chain's CDR3 is CASSPGRGGTPKPFF. The CDR3 bases are TGTGCCAGCAGCCCCGGGAGGGGGGGAACTCCGAAACCTTTCTTT.

Ten or more counts support this clonotype. This sequence joins TRBV12-3 or TRBV12-4 and TRBJ2-7; TRBD2 is a possible D gene (6 bases). The CDR3 contains 14 residues. Trimming pared 3 bases from V and 5 bases from J, leaving 14 bases between. CDR3 bases: TGTGCCAGCAGTTTCGGGACTGGGGCACACGAGCAGTACTTC. Amino acids: CASSFGTGAHEQYF.

This clonotype was seen many times. This chain connects TRBV28 to TRBJ1-2, with D possibly being TRBD1 (5 bases). Trimming left V 8 bases short and J 3 bases short, with 10 bases between. The CDR3 runs to 12 residues. Germline V lookup: CDR1 MDHEN, CDR2 SYDVKM. The CDR3 loop reads CASGGDDYGYTF. CDR3 in DNA: TGTGCCAGCGGCGGGGACGACTATGGCTACACCTTC.

Many counts were recorded for this clonotype. The chain combines TRBV6-5 with TRBJ1-6; D gene uncertain. Germline V gives CDR1 MNHEY, CDR2 SVGAGI. CDR3 size: 17 residues. The V gene lost 0 bases and the J gene lost 7 bases, with 16 bases spanning the gap. CDR3 sequence (DNA): TGTGCCAGCAGTTACTCGATCGGACCCCGCTCAAATTCACCCCTCCACTTT. It yields the protein CASSYSIGPRSNSPLHF.

In its sample, this clonotype was seen many times. The chain links TRBV7-6 to TRBJ2-5; no firm D call. This CDR3 contains 14 residues. V gave up 2 bases and J gave up 4 bases, with 11 bases separating them. CDR1 is SGHVS, CDR2 FNYEAQ, per germline. The CDR3 here is CASSLRVDSETQYF. The CDR3 bases are TGTGCCAGCAGCTTACGGGTCGACTCAGAGACCCAGTACTTC.

In its sample, this clonotype was seen many times. J is TRBJ1-5 and V is TRBV11-2; TRBD1 is a possible D gene (5 bases). Trimming removed 5 bases from V and 9 bases from J, with 14 bases in between. The CDR3 sequence is 13 residues long. Germline CDR1 SGHAT, CDR2 FQNNGV. The CDR3 spells CASSAGDLLPQHF. DNA of the CDR3: TGTGCCAGCAGCGCCGGGGACCTTTTGCCCCAGCATTTT.

The V call is TRBV11-2, the J call TRBJ2-5; D uncertain. The CDR3 sequence is 14 residues long. CDR1 is SGHAT and CDR2 is FQNNGV in the germline V gene. Trimming left V 1 base short and J 6 bases short, with 12 bases between. The CDR3 region has the DNA TGTGCCAGCAGCTTAGGTGCATCGAAGAAGACCCAGTACTTC. It yields the protein CASSLGASKKTQYF.

This clonotype was counted many times. The chain carries TRBV7-9 and TRBJ1-1; possibly TRBD1 for D (6 bases). This CDR3 comprises 13 residues. With 1 base removed from V and 11 bases from J, the gap between germline ends came to 14 bases. Looked up from germline, CDR1 is SEHNR and CDR2 is FQNEAQ (reference sequence). The CDR3 bases are TGTGCCAGCAGCTTAGAGGGTGGCGGACAGGCTTTCTTT. This gives the protein CASSLEGGGQAFF. The complete variable domain, with remaining parts taken from reference TRBV7-9 and TRBJ1-1, reads DTGVSQNPRHKITKRGQNVTFRCDPISEHNRLYWYRQTLGQGPEFLTYFQNEAQLEKSRLLSDRFSAERPKGSFSTLEIQRTEQGDSAMYLCASSLEGGGQAFFGQGTRLTVV.

CDR3 in amino acids: CASSRAGGENIQYF. CDR3 in DNA: TGTGCCAGCAGCCGAGCAGGGGGGGAAAACATTCAGTACTTC. The rearrangement links TRBV28 to TRBJ2-4; D is tentatively TRBD1 or TRBD2 (7 bases each). Trimming left V 6 bases short and J 5 bases short, with 14 bases between. Germline CDR1 is MDHEN and CDR2 is SYDVKM. This CDR3 has 14 residues.

This clonotype was recorded at least ten times. This rearrangement joins TRBV7-2 to TRBJ1-2; 7 nucleotides match TRBD1. V shed 5 bases, J shed 8 bases, and the junction held 8 bases outside the gene matches. Germline loops: CDR1 SGHTA, CDR2 FQGNSA. The CDR3 spans 13 residues. The CDR3 loop reads CASSQETGSGYTF. For the CDR3, the DNA is TGTGCCAGCAGCCAAGAGACAGGGAGCGGCTACACCTTC. Complete variable domain (other parts from reference TRBV7-2 and TRBJ1-2): GAGVSQSPSNKVTEKGKDVELRCDPISGHTALYWYRQSLGQGLEFLIYFQGNSAPDKSGLPSDRFSAERTGGSVSTLTIQRTQQEDSAVYLCASSQETGSGYTFGSGTRLTVV.

In this sample, this clonotype turned up many times. CDR3 DNA: TGTGCCAGCAGGTACCCGCCCTCCTACGAGCAGTACTTC. Protein sequence: CASRYPPSYEQYF. V gene TRBV28 combines with J gene TRBJ2-7, with D unclear. CDR3 length: 13 amino acids. The germline V gene has CDR1 MDHEN and CDR2 SYDVKM. The V end was cut by 6 bases, the J end by 0 bases, with 9 bases between.

This clonotype was seen a few times. The chain couples TRBV20-1 to TRBJ1-2, with D possibly matching TRBD1 (5 bases). Per the germline V gene, CDR1 is DFQATT and CDR2 is SNEGSKA (reference sequence). This CDR3 is 11 amino acids long. V was clipped by 6 bases and J by 8 bases, with 13 bases between them. For the CDR3, the DNA is TGCAGTGCAAAGCAGGGTGAAGGCTACACCTTC. Translation: CSAKQGEGYTF.

This chain connects TRBV28 to TRBJ2-7, with 8 bases matching TRBD1. The junction had 15 bases not matched to a gene; V was cut back by 5 bases and J by 9 bases. Germline V gene data show CDR1 as MDHEN and CDR2 as SYDVKM. CDR3 length: 15 residues. CDR3 sequence (DNA): TGTGCCAGCAGTGGACCGGGACAGGCCTCTGTTGTGCAGTACTTC. It yields the protein CASSGPGQASVVQYF. The variable domain in full, completed from reference TRBV28 and TRBJ2-7, reads DVKVTQSSRYLVKRTGEKVFLECVQDMDHENMFWYRQDPGLGLRLIYFSYDVKMKEKGDIPEGYSVSREKKERFSLILESASTNQTSMYLCASSGPGQASVVQYFGPGTRLTVT.

This sequence joins TRBV6-2 or TRBV6-3 and TRBJ2-7; D might be TRBD2 (6 bases). Looked up from germline, CDR1 is MNHEY and CDR2 is SVGEGT. Trimming took off 2 bases at V and 4 bases at J, with 15 bases between the two ends. The CDR3 is 15 residues long. CDR3 sequence reads: CASSYVASVLYEQYF. Here the CDR3 DNA reads TGTGCCAGCAGTTACGTCGCTAGCGTTTTGTACGAGCAGTACTTC.